This T cell receptor beta chain was profiled in a study of graft-versus-host responses after intestinal transplantation. In the study overall: Recipients had multivisceral, liver-intestinal, or isolated intestinal transplants. Among the recipients, all got anti-thymocyte globulin induction and then tacrolimus and steroids for approximately 3 years.

In regard to this clone: Its antigen is not known.

TCRdb's table, derived via immunoSEQ multiplex PCR, lists solely in-frame clones and lacks some. The table has roughly 80,000 clones, 87% seen once. V gave up 5 bases and J gave up 7 bases; unmatched junction bases: 9. This CDR3 comprises 14 residues. The V gene's germline CDR1 is MNHEY and CDR2 SVGAGI. The chain recombines TRBV6-5 with TRBJ2-7, with 9 bases matching TRBD1. The specimen was unstimulated CD8+ T cells sorted from spleen or lymph node cells, collected before transplant. The sequence came from a human donor who was the organ donor for an intestinal transplant. The CDR3 is CASSRGTGSYEQYF. The CDR3 DNA reads as TGTGCCAGCAGTCGAGGGACAGGGTCGTATGAGCAGTACTTC.